This T cell receptor beta chain was sequenced for a study of lymphopenia after photon versus proton radiotherapy. TCRdb's table, derived via immunoSEQ multiplex PCR, lists solely in-frame clones and lacks some. The sample records approximately 25,000 clones, 65% to 85% being singletons. Germline CDR1 and CDR2: ENHRY and SYGVKD. V lost 9 bases and J 2 bases, leaving 10 bases between the germline ends. The CDR3 has 12 amino acids. The source is a woman in her seventies with pancreatic cancer. The rearrangement joins TRBV10-3 to TRBJ2-5, with D possibly being TRBD1 (6 bases). The sequences come from peripheral blood, collected from a patient treated with proton-based radiotherapy. The CDR3 sequence is CAMKDSQETQYF. The CDR3, as DNA: TGTGCCATGAAGGACAGTCAAGAGACCCAGTACTTC.